Below, one TCR beta chain is given with its context. The antigen it binds to is not known. No clone much larger than this one lies a single base away; base qualities are absent. The data belong to a study of blood T cell repertoires in COVID-19 (dated by TCRdb to about 2020). At the level of the whole study: The collaborator samples originated in the United States, Italy and Spain and spanned the acute and convalescent phases of COVID-19. The prospective study material was composed of cDNA or gDNA derived from T cells, B-cell-depleted T cells, or PBMCs. Deeply sampled blood TCRbeta repertoires from subjects exposed to, actively infected with, or recovered from COVID-19 were included in the dataset. The repertoires were released in a freely available public database meant as a resource for research on the immune response to SARS-CoV-2. Samples came from the ongoing ImmuneRACE study (first 160 participants) plus 1,254 subjects from 6 global collaborators. Sample metadata almost always included a de-identified subject ID, COVID-19 status, age in years and sex. Where HLA class I and class II types were available, the types were taken from metadata supplied by the sample provider, not from assay-based typing. Broader findings and caveats from the paper: The amount of clinical and demographic metadata varied by source and participant and was provided uncurated.

TCRbeta CDR3 regions were amplified from genomic DNA using the immunoSEQ Assay, a bias-controlled multiplex PCR. As for the authors' bioinformatics: Nucleated cell counts per sample were estimated from amplification of reference gene primers within the assay. To quantify the absolute abundance of each unique TCRbeta CDR3 rearrangement, sequence reads were collapsed and filtered. For each sample, productive Simpson clonality was calculated by taking the square root of Simpson's diversity index across productive rearrangements. What TCRdb holds here is the immuneACCESS table cut down to in-frame rearrangements. Part of the clones is not present; checked against another copy, under half of the missing clones reflect an unresolved V gene, and the others are unexplained. Clonal size and the V and J genes are those of that table, whereas D and trimming came from the DNA. Within this sample are about 350,000 clones, with less than 90% of them counted one time only. The top ten clones comprise approximately 0.93% of the sample.

The cysteine opens and the phenylalanine closes a CDR3 of 15 amino acids. Kept here is only the CDR3 DNA, which spans 45 bases and is read in frame from base 1. Trimming costs V 8 bases and J 6 bases, and their ends lie 22 bases apart. The germline V gene gives CDR1 as MGHDK and CDR2 as SYGVNS. Participants in the prospective study were aged roughly 18 to 89 years, lived in 20 to 30 United States geographic areas, and enrolled through a virtual design. To assign participants to cohorts, the prospective study relied on clinical history that participants themselves reported in a screening survey and a study questionnaire. For ImmuneRACE Cohort 3, a participant was defined as recovered based on two consecutive negative NP/OP PCR tests, clearance by a healthcare professional, or resolution of symptoms. Each participant in the prospective study had whole blood, serum and a nasopharyngeal or oropharyngeal swab collected by mobile phlebotomists. Additional blood draws and questionnaires over a 2-month period could optionally be provided by prospective study participants. Prospective study blood samples were shipped either frozen or at room temperature before DNA extraction.

The sequence came from a woman in her twenties or thirties who had recovered from COVID-19. The sample consisted of PBMCs or T cells enriched from blood (not recorded which). Recombination connected TRBV25-1 to TRBJ1-2; TRBD1 could be the D gene, as 6 bases match. The DNA is as follows: TGTGCCAGCCAACCCCGGGTGGGGGCCGGAGATGGCTACACCTTC. Its coded protein is CASQPRVGAGDGYTF.